This TCR beta chain is drawn from a study of early T cells in non-severe SARS-CoV-2 infection. Overall study results and limits: Anti-spike CD8 responses were favored by VDJdb matching, which missed private and CD4 specificities.

With regard to this clonotype: Its antigen is unidentified.

This CDR3 is 13 amino acids long. The germline CDR1 and CDR2 sequences are MNHEY and SVGEGT. The ends were cut back, 10 bases at V and 1 base at J, with 13 bases in the middle. MiXCR, run by TCRdb on the 5' RACE reads, gives a single entry per CDR3 protein. The repertoire has 70,000 to 85,000 distinct CDR3 sequences, around 12% of them found once; the top ten carry less than 20%. This chain joins TRBV6-2 or TRBV6-3 and TRBJ1-2; maybe TRBD1 (5 bases). The clonotype comes from an adult who was a healthcare worker with PCR-confirmed SARS-CoV-2 infection or an uninfected control (not recorded which). The donor label of this sample is uncertain. This specimen was whole blood, taken at baseline. CDR3 nucleotides: TGTGCCACCGGGGCAGGATTTAACTATGGCTACACCTTC. Its translation is CATGAGFNYGYTF.